One sample yielded the 21 T cell receptor beta chains listed below, sequenced in a study of T cells in Graves' hyperthyroidism and ophthalmopathy. RNA transcripts were the template for amplifying TCR beta CDR3 regions. Researchers ran a first-round RT-PCR on the TCR CDR3 using the HTBI primer set. TCRdb passed the multiplex PCR reads through MiXCR, listing each CDR3 protein once. The repertoire has more than 300,000 distinct CDR3 sequences, roughly a sixth of them found once; the top ten carry roughly 35%. The sample consisted of blood. Every receptor here comes from a woman in her twenties or thirties with Graves' hyperthyroidism that later progressed to Graves' ophthalmopathy.

In its sample, this clonotype was seen many times. The gene calls are TRBV4-1 and TRBJ2-5, with 11 positions matching TRBD2. V shed 1 base and J 1 base; nucleotides not matched to a gene: 5. Germline assignment: CDR1 MGHRA and CDR2 YSYEKL. This CDR3 comprises 17 residues. In nucleotides, the CDR3 is TGCGCCAGCAGCCAAGGACTAGCGGGAATAGGCCAAGAGACCCAGTACTTC. Amino acids: CASSQGLAGIGQETQYF.

This clonotype was seen ten or more times. V usage is TRBV2 and J usage is TRBJ2-1, with 10 nucleotides matching TRBD2. Germline values: CDR1 SNHLY, CDR2 FYNNEI. V was pared by 0 bases and J by 7 bases, with 6 bases of the junction left unmatched. CDR3 size: 16 residues. DNA of the CDR3: TGTGCCAGCAGTGAAGCGCTTAGCGGGGGGTGGAATGAGCAGTTCTTC. This encodes CASSEALSGGWNEQFF. The full variable domain, with the rest looked up from reference TRBV2 and TRBJ2-1, is EPEVTQTPSHQVTQMGQEVILRCVPISNHLYFYWYRQILGQKVEFLVSFYNNEISEKSEIFDDQFSVERPDGSNFTLKIRSTKLEDSAMYFCASSEALSGGWNEQFFGPGTRLTVL.

The chain employs TRBV19 and TRBJ2-6; 10 bases are a match to TRBD1. CDR3 length equals 17 residues. Trimming cost V 5 bases and J 0 bases; bases outside gene matches: 4. Germline CDR1 is LNHDA and CDR2 is SQIVND (reference sequence). CDR3 nucleotides: TGTGCCAGTAGTCCGGGACAGGGGAACTCTGGGGCCAACGTCCTGACTTTC. Amino acid sequence: CASSPGQGNSGANVLTF. The full variable domain, its missing parts supplied by reference TRBV19 and TRBJ2-6, is DGGITQSPKYLFRKEGQNVTLSCEQNLNHDAMYWYRQDPGQGLRLIYYSQIVNDFQKGDIAEGYSVSREKKESFPLTVTSAQKNPTAFYLCASSPGQGNSGANVLTFGAGSRLTVL.

The rearrangement joins TRBV12-3 or TRBV12-4 to TRBJ2-5; no clear D. The CDR3 is made up of 14 amino acids. The V and J ends lost 7 bases and 1 base respectively, with 13 bases between them. CDR3 coding DNA: TGTGCCAGCAATCTTTCCCCACCCCAAGAGACCCAGTACTTC. It specifies CASNLSPPQETQYF.

The table lists this clonotype with many counts. The J gene is TRBJ1-2, the V gene TRBV12-3 or TRBV12-4, with a weak D call TRBD1 (5 bases). V lost 3 bases to trimming and J lost 6 bases, with 14 bases between them. The CDR3 runs to 14 residues. The CDR3 loop is CASSFNKGIDGYTF. The DNA of the CDR3 is TGTGCCAGCAGTTTTAATAAGGGGATTGATGGCTACACCTTC.

This clonotype was seen repeatedly, ten times or more. The rearrangement uses TRBV5-1 and TRBJ2-1; 11 bases fit TRBD1. From germline, CDR1 is SGHRS and CDR2 YFSETQ. J was trimmed by 6 bases and V by 4 bases; bases with no gene match: 6. This CDR3 region has 15 residues. CDR3: CASSIPGQGGNEQFF. The CDR3 DNA is TGCGCCAGCAGCATTCCGGGACAGGGGGGCAATGAGCAGTTCTTC.

By its share, this clonotype is hyperexpanded (1% or more). The chain is built from TRBV28 and TRBJ2-2; D unresolved. This CDR3 is 13 amino acids long. Germline V gene lookup returns CDR1 MDHEN and CDR2 SYDVKM. Trimming removed 3 bases from V and 7 bases from J, with 9 bases in between. CDR3 nucleotide sequence: TGTGCCAGCAGTTTCGGTAATAACGGGGAGCTGTTTTTT. It is translated as CASSFGNNGELFF. The full variable domain, rest sourced from reference TRBV28 and TRBJ2-2, is DVKVTQSSRYLVKRTGEKVFLECVQDMDHENMFWYRQDPGLGLRLIYFSYDVKMKEKGDIPEGYSVSREKKERFSLILESASTNQTSMYLCASSFGNNGELFFGEGSRLTVL.

This clonotype was counted at least ten times. The V call is TRBV10-3, the J call TRBJ2-7, with D perhaps TRBD2 (6 bases). The V gene lost 4 bases and the J gene lost 4 bases, with 11 bases spanning the gap. Germline CDR1 reads ENHRY; CDR2 reads SYGVKD. The CDR3 runs 13 residues. CDR3 protein: CAISGQEGYEQYF. The CDR3 coding sequence is TGTGCCATCAGTGGGCAGGAGGGGTACGAGCAGTACTTC.

The chain employs TRBV19 and TRBJ2-3; tentative D call: TRBD2 (5 bases). The CDR3 covers 15 residues. Germline V lookup: CDR1 LNHDA, CDR2 SQIVND (reference sequence). V shed 7 bases and J shed 1 base, with 15 bases lying between them. CDR3 residues: CASKVEGRGTDTQYF. CDR3 sequence (DNA): TGTGCCAGTAAAGTTGAGGGCCGTGGCACAGATACGCAGTATTTT. The whole variable domain, filled in from reference TRBV19 and TRBJ2-3, reads DGGITQSPKYLFRKEGQNVTLSCEQNLNHDAMYWYRQDPGQGLRLIYYSQIVNDFQKGDIAEGYSVSREKKESFPLTVTSAQKNPTAFYLCASKVEGRGTDTQYFGPGTRLTVL.

The chain couples TRBV19 to TRBJ1-5; D is uncertain. The germline V gene has CDR1 LNHDA and CDR2 SQIVND (reference sequence). V dropped 3 bases and J dropped 0 bases, with 12 bases sitting between them. The CDR3 is made up of 16 amino acids. CDR3 loop: CASSIPGTDSNQPQHF. CDR3 in DNA: TGTGCCAGTAGTATTCCAGGCACTGATAGCAATCAGCCCCAGCATTTT.

This clonotype was detected only once. The gene calls are TRBV5-1 and TRBJ2-7, with no clear D. The CDR3 is 14 amino acids. V lost 2 bases and J lost 6, with 15 bases in between. Germline lookup yields CDR1 SGHRS and CDR2 YFSETQ. CDR3 bases: TGCGCCAGCAGCTTAGACGTATCTGACCGCGAGCAGTACTTC. Its protein product is CASSLDVSDREQYF.

This clonotype was observed at least ten times. The chain recombines TRBV27 with TRBJ2-1; 7 bases are shared with TRBD2. The CDR3 length is 15 residues. Per the germline V gene, CDR1 is MNHEY and CDR2 is SMNVEV (reference sequence). Trimming cost V 7 bases and J 6 bases; bases outside gene matches: 12. CDR3 residues: CASISGTRGGNEQFF. Here the CDR3 DNA reads TGTGCCAGCATCTCCGGGACCCGCGGGGGCAATGAGCAGTTCTTC.

V gene TRBV7-9 combines with J gene TRBJ1-6; TRBD1 matches 7 bases. The CDR3 runs 16 residues. The germline V gene has CDR1 SEHNR and CDR2 FQNEAQ (reference sequence). V was clipped by 6 bases and J by 7 bases; unmatched bases: 12. The CDR3 spells CASRPPLGQENSPLHF. For the CDR3, the DNA is TGTGCCAGCAGGCCTCCCCTAGGACAGGAGAATTCACCCCTCCACTTT.

Many counts were recorded for this clonotype. The CDR3 spells CASSFWGRGGYTF. CDR3 in DNA: TGTGCCAGCAGTTTTTGGGGGCGAGGTGGCTACACCTTC. This chain joins TRBV12-3 or TRBV12-4 and TRBJ1-2; tentatively, D is TRBD1 (6 bases). The CDR3 sequence is 13 residues long. V was trimmed by 3 bases and J by 7 bases, leaving 12 bases between them.

The chain carries TRBV5-1 and TRBJ1-4, with a weak D call TRBD1 (5 bases). CDR1 and CDR2 (germline): SGHRS, YFSETQ. The CDR3 covers 17 residues. V was cut by 2 bases and J by 4 bases, with 18 bases left in between. CDR3 sequence (DNA): TGCGCCAGCAGCTTTTCCGACTCCACTCAGGGTAATGAAAAACTGTTTTTT. Its protein product is CASSFSDSTQGNEKLFF.

This clonotype was recorded a few times. This chain links TRBV29-1 with TRBJ2-5, with TRBD2 identical over 8 bases. Germline V lookup: CDR1 SQVTM, CDR2 ANQGSEA. V shed 4 bases and J 5 bases; nucleotides not matched to a gene: 9. The length of the CDR3 is 14 residues. The CDR3 is CSVGVIAGMETQYF. DNA for the CDR3: TGCAGCGTTGGGGTAATAGCGGGGATGGAGACCCAGTACTTC.

This clonotype was observed a few times. The rearrangement uses TRBV5-1 and TRBJ2-5; 10 bases match TRBD1. CDR1 and CDR2 from the germline V gene are SGHRS and YFSETQ. J was trimmed by 5 bases and V by 4 bases; bases with no gene match: 11. The CDR3 contains 16 residues. CDR3 residues: CASSGLTGGNGETQYF. CDR3 sequence (DNA): TGCGCCAGCAGCGGACTGACAGGGGGCAATGGGGAGACCCAGTACTTC.

The chain couples TRBV7-9 to TRBJ2-1; 9 bases are a match to TRBD1. The CDR3 extends over 16 amino acids. Germline CDR1 and CDR2: SEHNR and FQNEAQ (reference sequence). V lost 5 bases to trimming and J lost 5 bases; unmatched junction nucleotides: 10. The CDR3 region is CASSRTDRGSNNEQFF. As DNA, the CDR3 is TGTGCCAGCAGCCGTACGGACAGGGGAAGCAACAATGAGCAGTTCTTC.

At least ten counts were recorded for this clonotype. The gene calls are TRBV5-4 and TRBJ2-7, with D perhaps matching TRBD2 (7 bases). The CDR3 extends over 17 amino acids. Per germline, CDR1 SGHNT and CDR2 YYREEE (reference sequence). V gave up 1 base and J gave up 3 bases, with 20 bases separating them. The DNA of the CDR3 is TGTGCCAGCAGCTTGCACCGGGGGGCGACTTCCTTCTACGAGCAGTACTTC. Translated: CASSLHRGATSFYEQYF.

This clonotype was detected ten times or more. The chain has TRBV6-1 and TRBJ2-1; D is perhaps TRBD2 (6 bases). Per the germline V gene, CDR1 is MNHNS and CDR2 is SASEGT. The CDR3 totals 14 residues. V lost 9 bases and J lost 6, with 18 bases in between. The CDR3 DNA reads as TGTGCCAGTGACGAGACTAGGAGGTCCAATGAGCAGTTCTTC. Protein product: CASDETRRSNEQFF.

This clonotype was recorded at least ten times. The chain is built from TRBV11-2 and TRBJ1-1, with D possibly being TRBD1 (6 bases). CDR3 length equals 14 residues. Trimming removed 3 bases at V and 4 bases at J, with 12 bases between. From germline, CDR1 is SGHAT and CDR2 FQNNGV. CDR3 coding DNA: TGTGCCAGCAGCTTCGCAGGGGTTTTCACTGAAGCTTTCTTT. It codes for CASSFAGVFTEAFF. The complete variable domain, with remaining parts taken from reference TRBV11-2 and TRBJ1-1, reads EAGVAQSPRYKIIEKRQSVAFWCNPISGHATLYWYQQILGQGPKLLIQFQNNGVVDDSQLPKDRFSAERLKGVDSTLKIQPAKLEDSAVYLCASSFAGVFTEAFFGQGTRLTVV.